Included here is one TCR beta chain sequence, with context. The specificity of this receptor is unknown. Nothing much larger sits one base from this clone, and base qualities are not available. CDR1 and CDR2 were assigned from the germline V gene (reference sequence) as LGHDT and YNNKEL. The CDR3 has 18 amino acids, counting the end cysteine and phenylalanine. Only the CDR3 DNA stays, 54 bases, in frame from base 1. The germline V and J ends show losses of 5 bases and 0 bases respectively, and no gene match explains 7 bases of the junction. This sample stems from a study of control samples from healthy donors and cancer patients (dated by TCRdb to 2018 to 2020). Library preparation was by the immunoSEQ multiplex PCR assay. Not all clones reach the TCRdb copy of this immuneACCESS table, which keeps in-frame sequences only. Checked studies attribute under half of the gap to unresolved V genes and leave the rest unexplained. Within this sample are 45,000 or so clones, with around 90% of them counted one time only. The ten largest clonotypes hold roughly 23% of the sample.

Material for sequencing was PBMCs. The V and J segments used are TRBV3-1 (or the pseudogene TRBV3-2) and TRBJ2-6, with TRBD1 identical over 10 junction bases. This sequence originates from a woman aged 40 to 50 with head and neck cancer. The base sequence is TGTGCCAGCAGCGAAAGGACAGGGGGTCGCTCTGGGGCCAACGTCCTGACTTTC. Its coded protein is CASSERTGGRSGANVLTF.